A selection of T cell receptor beta chains follows, all from one sample in a study of blood T cell repertoires in COVID-19. Sequencing was performed with immunoSEQ multiplex PCR; in TCRdb, only in-frame clones are kept and a portion is missing. The sample includes tens of thousands of clones, about 90% of them seen just once. The source material was peripheral blood. These receptor sequences come from a human donor in a cohort sampled during active COVID-19. CDR3s include the opening cysteine and the closing phenylalanine or tryptophan. The order of the fields is V gene, J gene, clone size, D gene, CDR3 DNA, CDR3 protein. D genes are given only for firm matches. Expanded clones are given a class, and other clones once, few, many or no size at all.

TRBV7-2	TRBJ2-7	-	TRBD2	TGTGCCAGCAGCTTAGCCGGGATAGGGACTAGCGGGGGGGTTGCCTACGAGCAGTACTTC	CASSLAGIGTSGGVAYEQYF
TRBV11-2	TRBJ2-7	-	TRBD2	TGTGCCAGCAGCTTCCAAATAGGACTAGCGCGATACGAGCAGTACTTC	CASSFQIGLARYEQYF
TRBV5-1	TRBJ2-2	few	TRBD1	TGCGCCAGCCGGACAGGGGTGAACACCGGGGAGCTGTTTTTT	CASRTGVNTGELFF
TRBV5-4	TRBJ2-2	-	TRBD2	TGTGCCAGCACCTTAGCGGGAGGGCCCGGGGAGCTGTTTTTT	CASTLAGGPGELFF
TRBV7-3	TRBJ2-1	-	TRBD2	TGTGCCAGCAGCTTACGGTCTAGCGGGTACAATGAGCAGTTCTTC	CASSLRSSGYNEQFF
TRBV5-1	TRBJ2-7	-	-	TGCGCCAGCAGCTTGGAAGTCAGATCCTACGAGCAGTACTTC	CASSLEVRSYEQYF
TRBV10-3	TRBJ2-3	-	-	TGTGCCATCAGGGGAGAAACAGATACGCAGTATTTT	CAIRGETDTQYF
TRBV25-1	TRBJ2-1	-	-	TGTGCCAGCAGTGAGGAAGGGCGGACAAATGAGCAGTTCTTC	CASSEEGRTNEQFF
TRBV2	TRBJ1-4	-	TRBD1	TGTGCCAGCAGTCCCCCTCAGGGGGGTGAAAAACTGTTTTTT	CASSPPQGGEKLFF
TRBV2	TRBJ2-7	-	TRBD1	TGTGCCAGCGATGAACAGGGGGCCCCTAGGGGCGAGCAGTACTTC	CASDEQGAPRGEQYF